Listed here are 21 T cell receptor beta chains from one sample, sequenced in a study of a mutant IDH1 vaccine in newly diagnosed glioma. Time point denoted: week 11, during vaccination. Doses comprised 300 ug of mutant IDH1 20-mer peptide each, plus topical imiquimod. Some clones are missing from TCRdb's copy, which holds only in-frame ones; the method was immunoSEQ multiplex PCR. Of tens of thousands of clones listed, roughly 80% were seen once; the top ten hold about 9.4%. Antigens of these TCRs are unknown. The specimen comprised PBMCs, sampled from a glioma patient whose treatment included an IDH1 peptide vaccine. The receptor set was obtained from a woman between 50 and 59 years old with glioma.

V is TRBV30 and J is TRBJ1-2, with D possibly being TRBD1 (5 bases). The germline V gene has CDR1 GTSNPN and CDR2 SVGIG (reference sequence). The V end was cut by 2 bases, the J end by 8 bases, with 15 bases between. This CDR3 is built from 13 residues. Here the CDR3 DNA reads TGTGCCTGGAGTCTGGAAGACGGGGGAGGCTACACCTTC. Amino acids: CAWSLEDGGGYTF.

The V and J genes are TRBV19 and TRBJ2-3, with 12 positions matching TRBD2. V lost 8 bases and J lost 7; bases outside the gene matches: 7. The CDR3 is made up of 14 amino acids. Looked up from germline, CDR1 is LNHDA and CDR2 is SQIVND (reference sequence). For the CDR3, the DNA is TGTGCCAGTCAACTAGCGGGGGGAGAAAATACGCAGTATTTT. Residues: CASQLAGGENTQYF.

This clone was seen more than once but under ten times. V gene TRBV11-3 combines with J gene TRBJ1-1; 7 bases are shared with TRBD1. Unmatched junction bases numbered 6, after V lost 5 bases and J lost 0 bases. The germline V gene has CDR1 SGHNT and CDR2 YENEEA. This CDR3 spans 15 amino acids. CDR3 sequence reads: CASSGYRGMNTEAFF. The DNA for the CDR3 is TGTGCCAGCAGCGGGTACAGGGGCATGAACACTGAAGCTTTCTTT.

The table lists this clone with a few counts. For the CDR3, the DNA is TGTGCCAGCAGCTTAGCGACAGGACACTATGGCTACACCTTC. As protein: CASSLATGHYGYTF. The chain joins TRBV7-9 to TRBJ1-2; TRBD1 might be the D (6 bases). Germline loops: CDR1 SEHNR, CDR2 FQNEAQ (reference sequence). The ends were cut back, 0 bases at V and 3 bases at J, with 8 bases in the middle. The CDR3 has 14 amino acids.

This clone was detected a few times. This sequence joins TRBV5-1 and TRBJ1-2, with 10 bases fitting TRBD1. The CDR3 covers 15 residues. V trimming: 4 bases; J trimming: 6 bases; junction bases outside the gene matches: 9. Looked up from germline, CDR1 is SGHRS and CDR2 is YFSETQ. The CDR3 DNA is TGCGCCAGCAGCAGTCCCGGGACAGGGGCGGATGGCTACACCTTC. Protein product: CASSSPGTGADGYTF.

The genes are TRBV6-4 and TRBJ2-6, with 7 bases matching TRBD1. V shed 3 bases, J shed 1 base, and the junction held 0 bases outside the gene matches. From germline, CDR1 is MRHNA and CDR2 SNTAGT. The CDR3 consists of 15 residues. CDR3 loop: CASSETGSGANVLTF. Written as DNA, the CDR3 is TGTGCCAGCAGTGAGACAGGGTCTGGGGCCAACGTCCTGACTTTC.

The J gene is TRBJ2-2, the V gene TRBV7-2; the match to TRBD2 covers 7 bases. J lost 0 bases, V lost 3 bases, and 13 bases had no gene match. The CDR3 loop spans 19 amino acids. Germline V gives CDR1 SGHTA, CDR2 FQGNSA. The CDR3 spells CASSFRVPVGTTNTGELFF. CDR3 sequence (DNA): TGTGCCAGCAGCTTTAGGGTCCCCGTAGGGACTACGAACACCGGGGAGCTGTTTTTT.

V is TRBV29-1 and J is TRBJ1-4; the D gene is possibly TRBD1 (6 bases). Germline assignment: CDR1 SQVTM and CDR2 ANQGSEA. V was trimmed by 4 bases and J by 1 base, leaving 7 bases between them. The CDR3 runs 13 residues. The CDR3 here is CSVVDRTNEKLFF. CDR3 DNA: TGCAGCGTTGTGGACAGAACTAATGAAAAACTGTTTTTT.

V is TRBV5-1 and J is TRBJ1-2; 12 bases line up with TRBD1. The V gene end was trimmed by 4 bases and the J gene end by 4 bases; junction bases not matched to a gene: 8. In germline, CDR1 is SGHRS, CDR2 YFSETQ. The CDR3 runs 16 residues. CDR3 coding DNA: TGCGCCAGCAGCGACCCCCGGGACAGGGGGCTCTATGGCTACACCTTC. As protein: CASSDPRDRGLYGYTF.

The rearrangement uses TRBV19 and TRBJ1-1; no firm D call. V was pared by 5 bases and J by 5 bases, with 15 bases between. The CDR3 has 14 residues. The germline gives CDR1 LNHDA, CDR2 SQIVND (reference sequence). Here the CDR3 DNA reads TGTGCCAGTAGTGAAATCCCGGGGAGAACTGAAGCTTTCTTT. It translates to CASSEIPGRTEAFF. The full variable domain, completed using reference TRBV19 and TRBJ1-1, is DGGITQSPKYLFRKEGQNVTLSCEQNLNHDAMYWYRQDPGQGLRLIYYSQIVNDFQKGDIAEGYSVSREKKESFPLTVTSAQKNPTAFYLCASSEIPGRTEAFFGQGTRLTVV.

For the CDR3, the DNA is TGTGCCAGCTCACCAAGCAACGGGGAGGCTGAAGCTTTCTTT. This gives the protein CASSPSNGEAEAFF. The rearrangement uses TRBV18 and TRBJ1-1; D ambiguous. From germline, CDR1 is KGHSH and CDR2 LQKENI. The CDR3 sequence is 14 residues long. The V and J ends lost 2 bases and 6 bases respectively, with 13 bases between them.

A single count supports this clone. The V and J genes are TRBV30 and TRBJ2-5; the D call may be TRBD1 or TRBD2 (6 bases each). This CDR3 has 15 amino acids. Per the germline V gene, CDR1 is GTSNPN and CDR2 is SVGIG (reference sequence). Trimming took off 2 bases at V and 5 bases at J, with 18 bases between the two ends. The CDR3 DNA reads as TGTGCCTGGAGTTCTGTGGGGGGCAGGGAGGAGACCCAGTACTTC. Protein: CAWSSVGGREETQYF.

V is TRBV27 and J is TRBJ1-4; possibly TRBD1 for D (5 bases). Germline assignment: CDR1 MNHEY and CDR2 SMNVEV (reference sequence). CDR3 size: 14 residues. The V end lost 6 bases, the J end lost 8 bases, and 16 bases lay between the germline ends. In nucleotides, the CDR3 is TGTGCCAGCAGGGGGACCGGGAAAGGGGAAAAACTGTTTTTT. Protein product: CASRGTGKGEKLFF.

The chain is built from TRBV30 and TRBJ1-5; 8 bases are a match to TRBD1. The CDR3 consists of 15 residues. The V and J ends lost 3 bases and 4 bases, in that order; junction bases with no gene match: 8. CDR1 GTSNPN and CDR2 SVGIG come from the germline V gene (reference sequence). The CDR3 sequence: CAWREQGQGNQPQHF. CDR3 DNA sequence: TGTGCCTGGAGGGAACAAGGACAGGGAAATCAGCCCCAGCATTTT. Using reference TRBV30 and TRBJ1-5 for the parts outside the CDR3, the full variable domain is SQTIHQWPATLVQPVGSPLSLECTVEGTSNPNLYWYRQAAGRGLQLLFYSVGIGQISSEVPQNLSASRPQDRQFILSSKKLLLSDSGFYLCAWREQGQGNQPQHFGDGTRLSIL.

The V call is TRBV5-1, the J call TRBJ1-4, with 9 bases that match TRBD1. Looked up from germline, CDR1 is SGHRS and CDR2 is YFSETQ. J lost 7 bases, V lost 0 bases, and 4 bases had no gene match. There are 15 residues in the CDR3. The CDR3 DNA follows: TGCGCCAGCAGCTTGGGAGGGACAGGGAGTGAAAAACTGTTTTTT. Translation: CASSLGGTGSEKLFF.

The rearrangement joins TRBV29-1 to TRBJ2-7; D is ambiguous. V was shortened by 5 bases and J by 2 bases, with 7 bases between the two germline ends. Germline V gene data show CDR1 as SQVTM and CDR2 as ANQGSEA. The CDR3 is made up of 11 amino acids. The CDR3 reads CSVSEPYEQYF. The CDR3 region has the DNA TGCAGCGTTTCTGAGCCCTACGAGCAGTACTTC.

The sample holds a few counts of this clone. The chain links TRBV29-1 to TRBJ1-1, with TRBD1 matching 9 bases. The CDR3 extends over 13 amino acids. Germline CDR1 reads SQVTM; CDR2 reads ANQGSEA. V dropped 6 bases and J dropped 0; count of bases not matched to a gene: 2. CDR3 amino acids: CSVGTGLNTEAFF. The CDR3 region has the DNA TGCAGCGTCGGGACAGGGCTGAACACTGAAGCTTTCTTT.

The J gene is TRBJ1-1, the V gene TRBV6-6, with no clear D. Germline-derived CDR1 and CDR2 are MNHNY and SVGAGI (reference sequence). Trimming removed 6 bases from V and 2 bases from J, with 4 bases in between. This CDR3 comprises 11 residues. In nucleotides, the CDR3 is TGTGCCAGCAGATTCAACACTGAAGCTTTCTTT. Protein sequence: CASRFNTEAFF.

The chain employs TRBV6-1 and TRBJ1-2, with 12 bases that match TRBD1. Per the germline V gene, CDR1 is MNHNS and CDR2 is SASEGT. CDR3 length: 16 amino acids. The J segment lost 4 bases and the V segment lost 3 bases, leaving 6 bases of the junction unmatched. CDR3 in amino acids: CASSEGQGAGIYGYTF. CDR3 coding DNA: TGTGCCAGCAGTGAGGGACAGGGGGCGGGTATCTATGGCTACACCTTC.

The CDR3 loop reads CASSLKTVYGYTF. The CDR3 nucleotides are TGTGCCAGCAGCCTTAAGACGGTCTATGGCTACACCTTC. This sequence joins TRBV6-6 and TRBJ1-2, with no clear D. Between the trimmed V and J ends, which lost 6 bases and 4 bases, there was a span of 12 bases. Germline CDR1 MNHNY, CDR2 SVGAGI (reference sequence). This CDR3 contains 13 residues.

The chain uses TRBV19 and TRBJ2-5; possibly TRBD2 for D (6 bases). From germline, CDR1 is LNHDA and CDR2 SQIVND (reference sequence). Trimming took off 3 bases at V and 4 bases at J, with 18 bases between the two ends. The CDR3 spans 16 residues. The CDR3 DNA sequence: TGTGCCAGTAGTATGGTCCCCGGGGGTGTTATAGAGACCCAGTACTTC. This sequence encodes CASSMVPGGVIETQYF.